The 8 T cell receptor beta chains below all came from one sample that was sequenced in a study of cytomegalovirus exposure and HLA in healthy donors. Primers: 60 Vbeta forward and 13 Jbeta reverse. Data came from immunoSEQ multiplex PCR; TCRdb stores just in-frame clones and leaves some out. The sample records 130,000 to 150,000 clones, 75% to 80% being singletons. Specimen: PBMCs. Every receptor here comes from a woman under 30 in good health and CMV-seropositive.

This rearrangement joins TRBV19 to TRBJ2-7; TRBD1 agrees at 9 bases. Trimming took 6 bases from V and 4 from J; bases not matched to a gene: 10. This CDR3 has 15 amino acids. CDR1 is LNHDA and CDR2 is SQIVND in the germline V gene (reference sequence). The CDR3 region is CASSNLGQGGYEQYF. CDR3 DNA sequence: TGTGCCAGTAGCAACTTGGGACAGGGTGGGTACGAGCAGTACTTC. The variable domain in full, completed from reference TRBV19 and TRBJ2-7, reads DGGITQSPKYLFRKEGQNVTLSCEQNLNHDAMYWYRQDPGQGLRLIYYSQIVNDFQKGDIAEGYSVSREKKESFPLTVTSAQKNPTAFYLCASSNLGQGGYEQYFGPGTRLTVT.

The chain couples TRBV4-1 to TRBJ2-5; D is undetermined. Trimming shortened V by 0 bases and J by 3 bases, and 5 bases separated the two germline ends. Germline CDR1 MGHRA, CDR2 YSYEKL. CDR3 length: 13 residues. The CDR3 coding sequence is TGCGCCAGCAGCCAAGATGAGGAAGAGACCCAGTACTTC. Translated: CASSQDEEETQYF.

V gene TRBV7-2 combines with J gene TRBJ2-3, with TRBD2 identical over 7 bases. This CDR3 comprises 15 residues. The junction had 2 bases not matched to a gene; V was cut back by 0 bases and J by 2 bases. CDR1 is SGHTA and CDR2 is FQGNSA in the germline V gene. This CDR3 reads CASSLAWDYTDTQYF. CDR3 DNA: TGTGCCAGCAGCTTAGCCTGGGACTACACAGATACGCAGTATTTT.

This clone was seen a single time. The J gene is TRBJ1-5, the V gene TRBV19; a weak D match, TRBD1 (6 bases). The CDR3 loop spans 18 amino acids. The germline V and J ends were trimmed by 0 bases and 2 bases, with 17 bases remaining between them. Per the germline V gene, CDR1 is LNHDA and CDR2 is SQIVND (reference sequence). The CDR3 nucleotides are TGTGCCAGTAGTATAGATCGGGGCGGGGGCCGGGGCAATCAGCCCCAGCATTTT. Translating it yields CASSIDRGGGRGNQPQHF.

V gene TRBV5-1 combines with J gene TRBJ2-3; 8 bases are shared with TRBD2. This CDR3 has 13 residues. Germline CDR1 is SGHRS and CDR2 is YFSETQ. Trimming took 9 bases from V and 3 from J; bases not matched to a gene: 6. This chain's CDR3 is CATKLAVTDTQYF. CDR3 DNA: TGCGCCACTAAACTAGCGGTTACAGATACGCAGTATTTT.

This clone was recorded a few times. This sequence joins TRBV10-1 and TRBJ2-2, with a tentative D call TRBD1 (6 bases). The CDR3 runs 15 residues. Germline V gene data show CDR1 as WNHNN and CDR2 as SYGVQD (reference sequence). The V end was cut by 6 bases, the J end by 6 bases, with 17 bases between. This CDR3 reads CASSSWGHPPGELFF. CDR3 sequence (DNA): TGCGCCAGCAGCTCCTGGGGACATCCCCCCGGGGAGCTGTTTTTT.

The chain joins TRBV6-1 to TRBJ2-5; possibly TRBD2 for D (5 bases). The DNA end is a closer match to TRBJ2-7, so the J assignment may be wrong. The CDR3 is 17 amino acids. The V gene's germline CDR1 is MNHNS and CDR2 SASEGT. The CDR3 region has the DNA TGTGCCAGCAGTGAACAGTCTTGGGAGCCCGTCACCTACGAGCAGTACTTC. Its protein product is CASSEQSWEPVTYEQYF.

This chain's CDR3 is CASSPHRGMNTEAFF. The CDR3, as DNA: TGTGCCAGCAGTCCCCACAGGGGAATGAACACTGAAGCTTTCTTT. The genes are TRBV27 and TRBJ1-1; 7 bases agree with TRBD1. CDR3 size: 15 residues. With 5 bases clipped from V and 0 bases from J, the junction kept 6 bases outside the gene matches. The germline V gene has CDR1 MNHEY and CDR2 SMNVEV (reference sequence).